The 6 T cell receptor beta chains presented below share a single source sample, sequenced in a study of cytomegalovirus exposure and HLA in healthy donors. The PCR used 60 Vbeta and 13 Jbeta primers. The method was immunoSEQ multiplex PCR; TCRdb's version includes in-frame clones alone and lacks a portion of them. The data hold around 190,000 clones, with 81% observed a single time. Sequences were obtained from PBMCs. These receptors were collected from a man aged 18 to 30 in good health and CMV-seronegative.

The chain employs TRBV9 and TRBJ2-2, with a possible D match to TRBD1 (6 bases). Trimming removed 0 bases from V and 4 bases from J, with 10 bases in between. Germline CDR1 SGDLS, CDR2 YYNGEE. CDR3 length: 15 amino acids. CDR3 sequence reads: CASSVGGPITGELFF. CDR3 in DNA: TGTGCCAGCAGCGTAGGGGGGCCGATCACCGGGGAGCTGTTTTTT.

The chain is built from TRBV7-6 and TRBJ2-7; 7 positions agree with TRBD1. CDR1 and CDR2 (germline): SGHVS, FNYEAQ. J lost 0 bases, V lost 4 bases, and 6 bases had no gene match. CDR3 length: 15 residues. DNA of the CDR3: TGTGCCAGCAGCTCCCGGGACAGCAGCTCCTACGAGCAGTACTTC. This translates into CASSSRDSSSYEQYF.

V is TRBV7-2 and J is TRBJ2-3; weak D call: TRBD2 (6 bases). The germline V gene encodes CDR1 SGHTA and CDR2 FQGNSA. V was shortened by 4 bases and J by 2 bases, with 16 bases between the two germline ends. CDR3 size: 16 residues. The CDR3 is CASSSTGLIYTDTQYF. For the CDR3, the DNA is TGTGCCAGCAGCTCAACGGGACTCATATACACAGATACGCAGTATTTT.

The rearrangement uses TRBV5-4 and TRBJ2-5; maybe TRBD2 (6 bases). The CDR3 has 15 residues. Between the trimmed V and J ends, which lost 0 bases and 1 base, there was a span of 10 bases. Germline V lookup: CDR1 SGHNT, CDR2 YYREEE (reference sequence). In DNA, the CDR3 is TGTGCCAGCAGCTTGGCGGGGCGGGGCCAAGAGACCCAGTACTTC. Encoded protein: CASSLAGRGQETQYF. The entire variable domain, with the rest obtained from reference TRBV5-4 and TRBJ2-5, is as follows: ETGVTQSPTHLIKTRGQQVTLRCSSQSGHNTVSWYQQALGQGPQFIFQYYREEENGRGNFPPRFSGLQFPNYSSELNVNALELDDSALYLCASSLAGRGQETQYFGPGTRLLVL.

Only a few counts were recorded for this clone. The chain is built from TRBV5-1 and TRBJ2-5, with TRBD1 matching over 7 bases. The germline V gene encodes CDR1 SGHRS and CDR2 YFSETQ. This CDR3 has 16 residues. With V trimmed by 0 bases and J by 3 bases, 8 bases remained unmatched. In DNA form, the CDR3 reads TGCGCCAGCAGCTTGGGGACAGGCCCCGGGGAAGAGACCCAGTACTTC. This codes for CASSLGTGPGEETQYF. The variable domain in full, completed from reference TRBV5-1 and TRBJ2-5, reads KAGVTQTPRYLIKTRGQQVTLSCSPISGHRSVSWYQQTPGQGLQFLFEYFSETQRNKGNFPGRFSGRQFSNSRSEMNVSTLELGDSALYLCASSLGTGPGEETQYFGPGTRLLVL.

The chain has TRBV7-9 and TRBJ1-2; 8 bases match TRBD1. J lost 8 bases, V lost 6 bases, and 14 bases had no gene match. The CDR3 totals 15 residues. The germline CDR1 and CDR2 sequences are SEHNR and FQNEAQ (reference sequence). The CDR3 reads CASRQEIQGALGYTF. For the CDR3, the DNA is TGTGCCAGCAGGCAGGAGATTCAGGGGGCACTAGGCTACACCTTC.